Sequencing of this TCR beta chain was carried out in a study of blood T cell repertoires in COVID-19. Across the whole study: Acute and convalescent COVID-19 specimens originated in the United States, Italy and Spain. The analysed material was cDNA or gDNA that came from T cells, B-cell-depleted T cells, or PBMCs.

Authors' analysis steps: By means of reference gene primer amplification, nucleated cell counts were estimated. The assay was immunoSEQ multiplex PCR, and TCRdb's table has in-frame clones only and misses some. The D gene and trimming were derived from the DNA, and the V and J assignments and clone size from that table. The sample has around 150,000 clones; 88% are singletons. The germline gives CDR1 MDHEN, CDR2 SYDVKM. The CDR3 loop spans 11 amino acids. V lost 6 bases and J lost 4, with 6 bases in between. A few counts support this clone. Sequencing was performed on peripheral blood. This TCR was sampled from a man between 45 and 60 years old with active or convalescent COVID-19. V and J are TRBV28 and TRBJ1-2; perhaps TRBD1 as D (5 bases). CDR3 loop: CASRTAYGYTF. For the CDR3, the DNA is TGTGCCAGCAGGACAGCCTATGGCTACACCTTC.